The T cell receptor beta chain under discussion was sequenced for a study of blood T cell repertoires in COVID-19 (dated by TCRdb to between 2020 and 2021). Study-wide context: Collaborator samples came from the United States, Italy and Spain and covered acute and convalescent phases of COVID-19. The prospective study material was composed of cDNA or gDNA derived from T cells, B-cell-depleted T cells, or PBMCs. The dataset comprised deeply sampled blood TCRbeta repertoires from subjects exposed to, actively infected with, or recovered from COVID-19. The repertoires were made available in a free public database intended to serve as a resource for research on the immune response to SARS-CoV-2. Samples were obtained from the ongoing ImmuneRACE study (first 160 participants) and from some 1,200 subjects provided by 6 global collaborators. A de-identified subject ID, COVID-19 status, age in years and sex were almost always included in the sample metadata. Where available, HLA class I and class II types were taken from metadata supplied by the sample provider and were not determined by assay-based typing.

Including cysteine and phenylalanine, the CDR3 has 15 amino acids. Just the 45-base CDR3 DNA is kept, in frame starting at base 1. CDR1 MNHEY and CDR2 SVGAGI were looked up in the germline V gene. V is reduced by 0 bases and J by 2 bases, leaving a spacing of 10 bases between them. Whole blood was collected in K2EDTA tubes by collaborating institutions according to the institutions' own protocols. Collaborator samples were shipped for TCRbeta analysis as frozen whole blood, isolated PBMCs, or DNA extracted from either sample type. Overall study results and their limits: The amount of clinical and demographic metadata varied by source and participant and was provided uncurated.

As for this clone: The antigen this receptor binds is unknown. Per-base qualities were not stored, and no clone one base away is much larger.

TCRbeta CDR3 regions were amplified from genomic DNA by means of the immunoSEQ Assay, a bias-controlled multiplex PCR. The study's processing was this. Within the assay, amplification of reference gene primers was used to estimate how many nucleated cells each sample contained. Sequence reads were collapsed and filtered to measure the absolute abundance of every unique TCRbeta CDR3 rearrangement. For each sample, productive Simpson clonality was calculated by taking the square root of Simpson's diversity index across productive rearrangements. TCRdb retrieved this table from immuneACCESS and kept in-frame rearrangements only. Not all clones are present; in checked studies, unresolved V genes account for under half, and no reason is known for the remainder. V and J calls and clone size come straight from that table; D and trimming were deduced from the DNA. This sample holds about 280,000 clones; 88% were observed only once. Of the sample, about 8.6% is held by the ten largest clones.

The sequence joins TRBV6-5 to TRBJ1-2; the D gene is unclear. This sequence was found in a young man with active or convalescent COVID-19. What was sequenced was peripheral blood. The nucleotides read TGTGCCAGCAGTTACTCCTTGACTGCGAACTATGGCTACACCTTC. Its protein product is CASSYSLTANYGYTF.